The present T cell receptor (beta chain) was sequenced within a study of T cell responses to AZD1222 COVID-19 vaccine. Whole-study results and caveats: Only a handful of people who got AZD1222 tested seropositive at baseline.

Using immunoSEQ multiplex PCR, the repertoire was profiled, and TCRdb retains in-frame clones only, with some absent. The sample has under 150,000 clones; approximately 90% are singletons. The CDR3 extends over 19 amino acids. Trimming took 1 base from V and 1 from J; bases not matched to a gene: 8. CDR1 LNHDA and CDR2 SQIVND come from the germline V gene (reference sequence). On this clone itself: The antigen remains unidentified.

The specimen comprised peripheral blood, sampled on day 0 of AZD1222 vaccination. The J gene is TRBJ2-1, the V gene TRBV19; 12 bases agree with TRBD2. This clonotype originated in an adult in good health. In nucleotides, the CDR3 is TGTGCCAGTAGTATAGTTGCTAGCGGGAGGGCCTCATCCTACAATGAGCAGTTCTTC. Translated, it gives CASSIVASGRASSYNEQFF.